The T cell receptor (beta chain) under discussion was sequenced for a study of CD8 T cells in ankylosing spondylitis. Study-level points and caveats: A TCR beta motif of 8 or 9 highly homologous variants appeared characteristic of ankylosing spondylitis blood.

V gave up 3 bases and J gave up 5 bases, with 10 bases separating them. The CDR3 is 13 amino acids. TCRdb itself ran the 5' RACE reads through MiXCR, one entry per CDR3 protein. The data contain 200,000 to 250,000 distinct CDR3 sequences, around 17% of them singletons. This clonotype was recorded a few times. Its matching antigen is unknown. The chain has TRBV12-3 or TRBV12-4 and TRBJ2-5, with a tentative D call TRBD1 (6 bases). This clonotype was sampled from a male donor with ankylosing spondylitis. The source material was blood, either unsorted or a sorted T cell fraction (not recorded which). CDR3 amino acids: CASSFQGRETQYF. CDR3 coding DNA: TGTGCCAGCAGTTTTCAGGGGCGGGAGACCCAGTACTTC.